A single sample gave rise to the 28 T cell receptor beta chains below, sequenced in a study of blood T cell repertoires in COVID-19. TCRdb's table, derived via immunoSEQ multiplex PCR, lists solely in-frame clones and lacks some. The table shows around 150,000 clones, with about 89% occurring only once. The sequenced sample was peripheral blood. The receptors were sampled from a man in his forties or fifties with active COVID-19.

This sequence joins TRBV3-1 (or the pseudogene TRBV3-2) and TRBJ2-3; perhaps TRBD1 as D (5 bases). Germline loops: CDR1 LGHDT, CDR2 YNNKEL (reference sequence). The V and J ends lost 3 bases and 7 bases respectively, with 11 bases between them. This CDR3 has 13 residues. The CDR3 loop reads CASSHRQSYTQYF. Written as DNA, the CDR3 is TGTGCCAGCAGCCACAGACAGTCCTATACGCAGTATTTT.

The V call is TRBV27, the J call TRBJ2-1, with a tentative D call TRBD1 (5 bases). Germline CDR1 and CDR2: MNHEY and SMNVEV (reference sequence). Trimming left V 4 bases short and J 2 bases short, with 18 bases between. The CDR3 consists of 17 residues. CDR3 bases: TGTGCCAGCAGTTCCATACCCCCCTCGACAGCCTACAATGAGCAGTTCTTC. Its protein is CASSSIPPSTAYNEQFF.

The chain combines TRBV5-5 with TRBJ2-7; possible D gene TRBD1, 5 bases. CDR1 is SGHKS, CDR2 YYEKEE, per germline (reference sequence). The CDR3 runs 14 residues. Trimming took 1 base from V and 4 from J, leaving 12 bases between them. CDR3 sequence (DNA): TGTGCCAGCAGCTTGCCGCCAGGGTGGTACGAGCAGTACTTC. Translating gives CASSLPPGWYEQYF.

This chain links TRBV5-1 with TRBJ2-3, with D perhaps matching TRBD2 (6 bases). Trimming removed 0 bases at V and 2 bases at J, with 16 bases between. CDR3 length: 17 residues. From germline, CDR1 is SGHRS and CDR2 YFSETQ. CDR3 sequence reads: CASSLGAWAGYTDTQYF. The CDR3 region has the DNA TGCGCCAGCAGCTTGGGGGCTTGGGCGGGGTACACAGATACGCAGTATTTT.

This chain connects TRBV7-2 to TRBJ2-7; 9 bases match TRBD2. The CDR3 runs to 15 residues. V lost 5 bases to trimming and J lost 6 bases; unmatched junction nucleotides: 11. Germline V CDR1 and CDR2: SGHTA, FQGNSA. The CDR3 loop reads CASSKAGTSPSEQYF. The CDR3 coding sequence is TGTGCCAGCAGCAAAGCCGGGACTAGCCCCTCCGAGCAGTACTTC.

The J gene is TRBJ1-2, the V gene TRBV2, with no clear D. The length of the CDR3 is 14 residues. Trimming left V 7 bases short and J 0 bases short, with 12 bases between. The germline CDR1 and CDR2 sequences are SNHLY and FYNNEI. CDR3: CASTPGSSNYGYTF. For the CDR3, the DNA is TGTGCCAGCACCCCCGGGTCCTCTAACTATGGCTACACCTTC.

The gene calls are TRBV7-9 and TRBJ2-7; TRBD1 aligns across 11 bases. This CDR3 contains 20 residues. V lost 5 bases and J lost 0; bases outside the gene matches: 18. Germline values: CDR1 SEHNR, CDR2 FQNEAQ (reference sequence). CDR3 amino acids: CASSIAKPGQGGDHSYEQYF. The CDR3 DNA reads TGTGCCAGCAGCATTGCGAAACCGGGACAGGGGGGCGACCACTCCTACGAGCAGTACTTC.

The CDR3 sequence: CASSKIAGGARETQYF. CDR3 nucleotide sequence: TGTGCCAGCAGTAAGATAGCGGGGGGGGCCCGGGAGACCCAGTACTTC. The V and J genes are TRBV5-4 and TRBJ2-5; 11 positions agree with TRBD2. The length of the CDR3 is 16 residues. The trim removed 5 bases at V and 5 bases at J, leaving 11 bases unmatched. Germline assignment: CDR1 SGHNT and CDR2 YYREEE (reference sequence).

The chain has TRBV15 and TRBJ2-1; TRBD2 agrees at 8 bases. Trimming cost V 0 bases and J 2 bases; bases outside gene matches: 6. Germline CDR1 LNHNV, CDR2 YYDKDF (reference sequence). This CDR3 has 17 residues. Here the CDR3 DNA reads TGTGCCACCAGCAGAGACCGGGGGGGCCCCCCCTACAATGAGCAGTTCTTC. As protein: CATSRDRGGPPYNEQFF.

The gene calls are TRBV27 and TRBJ1-6; TRBD1 is a possible D gene (6 bases). This CDR3 spans 14 amino acids. The V gene lost 5 bases and the J gene lost 9 bases, with 14 bases spanning the gap. Per the germline V gene, CDR1 is MNHEY and CDR2 is SMNVEV (reference sequence). CDR3 sequence reads: CASSLTGRGSPLHF. CDR3 nucleotides: TGTGCCAGCAGTCTAACAGGGCGAGGTTCACCCCTCCACTTT.

The chain links TRBV7-3 to TRBJ2-7, with TRBD2 matching over 12 bases. The CDR3 contains 15 residues. In germline, CDR1 is SGHTA, CDR2 FQGTGA. J gave up 2 bases and V 3 bases, and 2 bases lay outside the gene matches. As DNA, the CDR3 is TGTGCCAGCAGCTTGACTAGCGGGGGAACCTACGAGCAGTACTTC. This sequence encodes CASSLTSGGTYEQYF.

V usage is TRBV7-2 and J usage is TRBJ1-3; 7 bases are shared with TRBD1. Germline V lookup: CDR1 SGHTA, CDR2 FQGNSA. CDR3 length: 16 amino acids. The junction had 6 bases not matched to a gene; V was cut back by 4 bases and J by 0 bases. Written as DNA, the CDR3 is TGTGCCAGCAGCTCTTACAGGGGAGGCTCTGGAAACACCATATATTTT. As protein: CASSSYRGGSGNTIYF.

The gene calls are TRBV15 and TRBJ2-1; 9 bases fit TRBD1. J was trimmed by 3 bases and V by 3 bases; bases with no gene match: 3. Germline lookup yields CDR1 LNHNV and CDR2 YYDKDF (reference sequence). The CDR3 has 15 amino acids. DNA for the CDR3: TGTGCCACCAGCAGCAGGACAGGGGACTACAATGAGCAGTTCTTC. Translated: CATSSRTGDYNEQFF.

V is TRBV3-1 (or the pseudogene TRBV3-2) and J is TRBJ2-2; the D gene is possibly TRBD2 (5 bases). V was trimmed by 6 bases and J by 4 bases, leaving 12 bases between them. Looked up from germline, CDR1 is LGHDT and CDR2 is YNNKEL (reference sequence). The CDR3 totals 14 residues. In nucleotides, the CDR3 is TGTGCCAGCAGGAAGTTTCGGGGCACCGGGGAGCTGTTTTTT. Amino acid sequence: CASRKFRGTGELFF.

The rearrangement uses TRBV5-1 and TRBJ2-7; no clear D. V was pared by 4 bases and J by 2 bases, with 4 bases between. This CDR3 spans 11 amino acids. CDR1 is SGHRS and CDR2 is YFSETQ in the germline V gene. This CDR3 is CASSDTYEQYF. The CDR3 bases are TGCGCCAGCAGCGACACCTACGAGCAGTACTTC.

The chain combines TRBV6-2 or TRBV6-3 with TRBJ1-5; TRBD1 matches 12 bases. The germline V gene encodes CDR1 MNHEY and CDR2 SVGEGT. V was pared by 5 bases and J by 0 bases, with 8 bases of the junction left unmatched. CDR3 length: 18 amino acids. CDR3 coding DNA: TGTGCCAGCAGTCGGGACAGGGGGCCAGGATATAGCAATCAGCCCCAGCATTTT. Encoded protein: CASSRDRGPGYSNQPQHF.

The gene calls are TRBV23-1 and TRBJ2-2; D unresolved. TRBV23-1 is an ORF, with its function uncertain. CDR3 length: 16 residues. Trimming cost V 1 base and J 6 bases, with 15 bases left between them. CDR3 sequence: CASSQFLGHCSGELFF. The CDR3 DNA is TGCGCCAGCAGTCAATTCTTGGGCCACTGCTCCGGGGAGCTGTTTTTT.

In its sample, this clone was seen once. The chain couples TRBV6-2 or TRBV6-3 to TRBJ2-7; 7 bases are shared with TRBD1. Losses at the gene ends were 2 bases for V and 2 bases for J; bases not matched to a gene: 6. The CDR3 contains 15 residues. Germline lookup yields CDR1 MNHEY and CDR2 SVGEGT. The CDR3 region is CASSYRAGGPYEQYF. Here the CDR3 DNA reads TGTGCCAGCAGTTACCGGGCAGGGGGACCCTACGAGCAGTACTTC.

The CDR3 sequence: CASSSGLAFVSGGELFF. CDR3 coding DNA: TGTGCCAGCAGCTCCGGACTAGCGTTTGTAAGTGGCGGGGAGCTGTTTTTT. The chain uses TRBV5-4 and TRBJ2-2; 9 positions match TRBD2. V shed 3 bases, J shed 7 bases, and the junction held 13 bases outside the gene matches. The CDR3 loop spans 17 amino acids. Germline CDR1 and CDR2: SGHNT and YYREEE (reference sequence). The full variable domain, in which reference TRBV5-4 and TRBJ2-2 provide the parts outside the CDR3, is ETGVTQSPTHLIKTRGQQVTLRCSSQSGHNTVSWYQQALGQGPQFIFQYYREEENGRGNFPPRFSGLQFPNYSSELNVNALELDDSALYLCASSSGLAFVSGGELFFGEGSRLTVL.

This chain joins TRBV5-1 and TRBJ1-2, with D uncertain. V lost 4 bases and J lost 5, with 15 bases in between. The germline V gene encodes CDR1 SGHRS and CDR2 YFSETQ. This CDR3 comprises 14 residues. CDR3 region: CASSGEGSLYGYTF. The DNA of the CDR3 is TGCGCCAGCAGCGGGGAGGGCAGTCTTTATGGCTACACCTTC.

This chain links TRBV5-1 with TRBJ2-1; 10 nucleotides align to TRBD2. The CDR3 has 16 amino acids. Germline assignment: CDR1 SGHRS and CDR2 YFSETQ. V shed 4 bases, J shed 8 bases, and the junction held 12 bases outside the gene matches. CDR3 loop: CASSPDGGGLAYEQFF. The CDR3 DNA sequence: TGCGCCAGCAGCCCCGATGGGGGGGGACTAGCGTATGAGCAGTTCTTC.

The chain employs TRBV7-9 and TRBJ1-6, with a tentative D call TRBD1 (5 bases). The length of the CDR3 is 15 residues. Between the trimmed V and J ends, which lost 2 bases and 10 bases, there was a span of 15 bases. Per the germline V gene, CDR1 is SEHNR and CDR2 is FQNEAQ (reference sequence). The CDR3 spells CASSLLFPGDSPLHF. The DNA for the CDR3 is TGTGCCAGCAGCTTACTATTTCCGGGGGACTCACCCCTCCACTTT.

This rearrangement joins TRBV27 to TRBJ1-1, with 8 bases that match TRBD1. Germline V lookup: CDR1 MNHEY, CDR2 SMNVEV (reference sequence). CDR3 size: 16 residues. J lost 1 base, V lost 2 bases, and 6 bases had no gene match. The DNA for the CDR3 is TGTGCCAGCAGTTTAGCGGCAGGGGGCAGGAACACTGAAGCTTTCTTT. Its protein is CASSLAAGGRNTEAFF.

The chain carries TRBV12-1 and TRBJ2-5; the DNA was not compared with TRBD1, the D call given in the table. TRBV12-1 counts as a pseudogene. The CDR3 sequence is 15 residues long. As DNA, the CDR3 is TGTGCCAGCAGCTTGGGGTCAGGGGGGAAAGAGACCCAGTACTTC. Translated, it gives CASSLGSGGKETQYF.

This clone was counted between two and nine times. The V call is TRBV6-4, the J call TRBJ1-1; D is unresolved. CDR3 size: 13 residues. The V end was cut by 6 bases, the J end by 4 bases, with 12 bases between. From germline, CDR1 is MRHNA and CDR2 SNTAGT. In nucleotides, the CDR3 is TGTGCCAGCAGCGCCGAGGGAGGCACTGAAGCTTTCTTT. It is translated as CASSAEGGTEAFF.

This clone came up once. The CDR3 is CASSEALSTEAFF. For the CDR3, the DNA is TGTGCCAGCAGTGAAGCGCTTAGTACTGAAGCTTTCTTT. The chain employs TRBV2 and TRBJ1-1; D is ambiguous. Deletions cut 0 bases from V and 5 bases from J, with 7 bases between. This CDR3 region has 13 residues. The germline V gene encodes CDR1 SNHLY and CDR2 FYNNEI.

V gene TRBV16 combines with J gene TRBJ2-5; 11 positions agree with TRBD1. In germline, CDR1 is KGHSY, CDR2 FQNENV. The V gene end was trimmed by 0 bases and the J gene end by 4 bases; junction bases not matched to a gene: 1. The CDR3 has 15 residues. CDR3 sequence (DNA): TGTGCCAGCAGCCAATCGGGGACAGGGGGAGAGACCCAGTACTTC. Its protein is CASSQSGTGGETQYF.

The chain is built from TRBV29-1 and TRBJ1-1, with D possibly matching TRBD1 (6 bases). CDR1 and CDR2 from the germline V gene are SQVTM and ANQGSEA. Trimming stripped 4 bases from V and 10 bases from J, with 16 bases between. This CDR3 is built from 12 residues. The chain's CDR3 is CSVGTVALGAFF. For the CDR3, the DNA is TGCAGCGTTGGGACAGTTGCTCTAGGAGCTTTCTTT.